Listed below are T cell receptor beta chains from one sample, sequenced in a study of blood T cell repertoires in COVID-19. The data were produced by immunoSEQ multiplex PCR, yet TCRdb's version contains in-frame clones alone and is incomplete. Of under 200,000 clones in the sample, about 86% are singletons; the top ten hold 7% to 7.5%. Sequenced material: peripheral blood. All receptors derive from a woman older than 75 in a cohort sampled during active or convalescent COVID-19. The CDR3 runs from the conserved cysteine through the conserved F or W. The order of the fields is clone size, V gene, J gene, D gene, CDR3 DNA, CDR3 protein. D genes are given only for firm matches. A row's size may be missing; if present it is once, few, many or a size class.

NA	TRBV3-1/TRBV3-2	TRBJ2-1	TRBD1	TGTGCCAGCAGCTCCCGGACAGGGTACAATGAGCAGTTCTTC	CASSSRTGYNEQFF
NA	TRBV7-9	TRBJ1-1	NA	TGTGCCAGCAGCTCCGACAGCCACACTGAAGCTTTCTTT	CASSSDSHTEAFF
NA	TRBV6-5	TRBJ1-2	TRBD1	TGTGCCAGCAGTTACGCAGACAGGGTCTACACCTTC	CASSYADRVYTF
NA	TRBV3-1/TRBV3-2	TRBJ2-3	NA	TGTGCCAGCAGCCAAGTAGGGGGCACAGATACGCAGTATTTT	CASSQVGGTDTQYF
NA	TRBV18	TRBJ1-6	TRBD1	TGTGCCAGCTCACTGCGACAGGGTCAAGGTTATAATTCACCCCTCCACTTT	CASSLRQGQGYNSPLHF
once	TRBV6-5	TRBJ1-6	NA	TGTGCCAGCAGTTACCAGGGCCCGAATTCACCCCTCCACTTT	CASSYQGPNSPLHF
NA	TRBV14	TRBJ1-1	TRBD1	TGTGCCAGCAGCCAAACGGGACAGGGGGCTGAAGCTTTCTTT	CASSQTGQGAEAFF
once	TRBV11-3	TRBJ1-2	TRBD1	TGTGCCAGCAGCTCATGTCGACAGGGCTGCTATGGCTACACCTTC	CASSSCRQGCYGYTF
NA	TRBV30	TRBJ1-5	NA	TGTGCCTGGACTCCCCGGGGGGGACAGCCCCAGCATTTT	CAWTPRGGQPQHF
NA	TRBV11-2	TRBJ2-1	NA	TGTGCCAGCAGCTCCCCAGGGGATAAGTGGACCTACAATGAGCAGTTCTTC	CASSSPGDKWTYNEQFF
few	TRBV27	TRBJ1-1	TRBD1	TGTGCCAGCAGTAAGCAAGGGGACAGCTACTTTGGGGCAACTGAAGCTTTCTTT	CASSKQGDSYFGATEAFF
NA	TRBV2	TRBJ1-2	NA	TGTGCCAGCAGTGTATACTTATATGGCTACACCTTC	CASSVYLYGYTF
NA	TRBV11-3	TRBJ2-3	TRBD1	TGTGCCAGCAGCTTAGTCCCCGGGACAGGGAGGGATACGCAGTATTTT	CASSLVPGTGRDTQYF
NA	TRBV6-2/TRBV6-3	TRBJ1-1	NA	TGTGCCAGCAGTTCCCCAGGTGGTATAAGAAACACTGAAGCTTTCTTT	CASSSPGGIRNTEAFF
NA	TRBV6-2/TRBV6-3	TRBJ1-1	TRBD1	TGTGCCAGCAGTTACTCGGACAGGGGGGTGAACACTGAAGCTTTCTTT	CASSYSDRGVNTEAFF
NA	TRBV7-9	TRBJ1-2	NA	TGTGCCAGCAGCCAAGGGCGGGAGCAAGCTAACTATGGCTACACCTTC	CASSQGREQANYGYTF
NA	TRBV12-3/TRBV12-4	TRBJ1-1	NA	TGTGCCAGCAGGTCCGGGGTGGGCACTGAAGCTTTCTTT	CASRSGVGTEAFF
NA	TRBV5-1	TRBJ1-2	TRBD1	TGCGCCAGCAGCTTGGAGGGTAGGGGGCGTCTTGGCTACACCTTC	CASSLEGRGRLGYTF
few	TRBV11-3	TRBJ2-5	TRBD1	TGTGCCAGCAGCGGGGGACAGGGCCAAGAGACCCAGTACTTC	CASSGGQGQETQYF
few	TRBV27	TRBJ1-1	TRBD1	TGTGCCAGCACAACCCGGACAGGACAGGGGGCTGAAGCTTTCTTT	CASTTRTGQGAEAFF
NA	TRBV27	TRBJ2-5	TRBD1	TGTGCCAGCAGTTCTCCCGGGACAGGTTCTCAAGAGACCCAGTACTTC	CASSSPGTGSQETQYF
NA	TRBV18	TRBJ1-1	NA	TGTGCCAGCTCACCCCAGGGGAGGAACACTGAAGCTTTCTTT	CASSPQGRNTEAFF
NA	TRBV7-9	TRBJ1-1	NA	TGTGCCAGCAGCTTTAGGGCGGGGATGAACACTGAAGCTTTCTTT	CASSFRAGMNTEAFF
NA	TRBV5-4	TRBJ2-2	NA	TGTGCCAGCAGCTCCCAACCCGACGGACGGGGGACCGGGGAGCTGTTTTTT	CASSSQPDGRGTGELFF
once	TRBV5-1	TRBJ2-3	NA	TGCGCCAGCAGCCGGCCGGCAGGCATAACAGATACGCAGTATTTT	CASSRPAGITDTQYF
NA	TRBV6-6	TRBJ2-5	TRBD2	TGTGCCAGCAGTTATTGGGGGGGCCAAGAGACCCAGTACTTC	CASSYWGGQETQYF
NA	TRBV15	TRBJ2-3	NA	TGTGCCACCAGCCAGGGGACAGATACGCAGTATTTT	CATSQGTDTQYF
NA	TRBV5-1	TRBJ2-2	NA	TGCGCCAGCAGCACACGGGGGGCAGGCCCAAACACCGGGGAGCTGTTTTTT	CASSTRGAGPNTGELFF
NA	TRBV28	TRBJ2-5	NA	TGTGCCAGTCAACAGGGACAAGAGACCCAGTACTTC	CASQQGQETQYF
NA	TRBV11-3	TRBJ1-1	TRBD1	TGTGCCAGCAGCTTAGGACAGGGGGCGCGGACGAATGAAGCTTTCTTT	CASSLGQGARTNEAFF
NA	TRBV7-2	TRBJ2-2	NA	TGTGCCAGCAGCGACACGGGACTCCGAGCTCCGAACACCGGGGAGCTGTTTTTT	CASSDTGLRAPNTGELFF